The T cell receptor beta chain described here comes from a study of resident and recirculating memory T cells in vitiligo. Study-level findings and limits: TCR sequences were not conserved across biopsy sites or patients. No unique dominant TCR clone was found in vitiligo lesions.

With regard to this clone: Its antigen is still unknown.

Produced via immunoSEQ multiplex PCR; TCRdb's table is partial and in-frame only. The table includes fewer than 85,000 clones, about 90% detected once. CDR3 length: 12 amino acids. The V gene's germline CDR1 is MDHEN and CDR2 SYDVKM. V was clipped by 8 bases and J by 8 bases, with 15 bases between them. Sequenced: blood. The sequence derives from a male donor with vitiligo. J is TRBJ1-2 and V is TRBV28; D perhaps matches TRBD1 (5 bases). The CDR3 here is CASGPGGIGYTF. The DNA for the CDR3 is TGTGCCAGCGGCCCGGGGGGAATCGGCTACACCTTC.